This TCR beta chain appears in the sequencing data of a study of glioma-infiltrating T cells. This clonotype was counted ten times or more. Its matching antigen is unknown. Study-level points and caveats: CDR3 overlap between tissue and blood was very small.

V was shortened by 4 bases and J by 7 bases, with 8 bases between the two germline ends. Germline values: CDR1 SEHNR, CDR2 FQNEAQ (reference sequence). The CDR3 loop spans 13 amino acids. Amplification of TCR alpha and beta CDR3 regions from RNA used iRepertoire nested multiplex PCR. One entry per CDR3 protein results from TCRdb running MiXCR on the multiplex PCR reads. In the table there are 85,000 to 110,000 distinct CDR3 sequences, about 30% of which are singletons. The receptor was derived from a human donor with low-grade glioma or glioblastoma, undergoing nonglioma brain surgery, or in good health (not recorded which). The gene calls are TRBV7-9 and TRBJ1-6; D is ambiguous. Specimen: glioma tissue, nonneoplastic brain tissue, or PBMCs (not recorded which). This CDR3 reads CASSSSSNSPLHF. The CDR3 nucleotides are TGTGCCAGCAGCTCGTCATCGAATTCACCCCTCCACTTT.